The 32 T cell receptor beta chains below come from one sample, sequenced in a study of blood T cell repertoires in COVID-19. Sequencing used immunoSEQ multiplex PCR; TCRdb keeps in-frame clones, though not all of them. The sample has 200,000 or so clones, around 90% seen once. The material sequenced was PBMCs or T cells enriched from blood (not recorded which). The receptors here all came from a woman between 18 and 29 years old who had recovered from COVID-19.

The rearrangement links TRBV27 to TRBJ2-7; the match to TRBD1 covers 11 bases. In germline, CDR1 is MNHEY, CDR2 SMNVEV (reference sequence). The V and J ends lost 0 bases and 3 bases, in that order; junction bases with no gene match: 1. This CDR3 is 15 amino acids long. DNA of the CDR3: TGTGCCAGCAGTTTATCGGGACAGGGGGACTACGAGCAGTACTTC. Translating it yields CASSLSGQGDYEQYF.

The V call is TRBV5-1, the J call TRBJ1-1; D uncertain. The ends were cut back, 0 bases at V and 6 bases at J, with 9 bases in the middle. The CDR3 loop spans 13 amino acids. Germline V gene data show CDR1 as SGHRS and CDR2 as YFSETQ. The CDR3: CASSLALRAEAFF. The CDR3 nucleotides read TGCGCCAGCAGCTTGGCCCTGAGGGCTGAAGCTTTCTTT.

The chain links TRBV28 to TRBJ1-1; D is uncertain. Trimming cost V 2 bases and J 4 bases, with 14 bases left between them. The CDR3 has 15 residues. CDR1 and CDR2 from the germline V gene are MDHEN and SYDVKM. The CDR3 sequence: CASSLMRVRGTEAFF. As DNA, the CDR3 is TGTGCCAGCAGTTTAATGAGGGTGCGGGGCACTGAAGCTTTCTTT.

The chain recombines TRBV10-3 with TRBJ2-2; a possible D gene is TRBD1 (6 bases). Germline CDR1 ENHRY, CDR2 SYGVKD. V was pared by 6 bases and J by 3 bases, with 11 bases between. The CDR3 loop spans 14 amino acids. The DNA for the CDR3 is TGTGCCATCAGCAGACAGGTTGACACCGGGGAGCTGTTTTTT. Translating gives CAISRQVDTGELFF.

The chain uses TRBV3-1 (or the pseudogene TRBV3-2) and TRBJ2-1, with D possibly being TRBD1 (5 bases). The germline V and J ends were trimmed by 0 bases and 1 base, with 13 bases remaining between them. The CDR3 runs to 17 residues. In germline, CDR1 is LGHDT, CDR2 YNNKEL (reference sequence). DNA of the CDR3: TGTGCCAGCAGCCAAGAGGGGCACGTTGAGTCCTACAATGAGCAGTTCTTC. Protein: CASSQEGHVESYNEQFF.

The chain couples TRBV19 to TRBJ2-3; TRBD2 agrees at 8 bases. The germline gives CDR1 LNHDA, CDR2 SQIVND (reference sequence). This CDR3 has 15 amino acids. The ends lost 6 bases at V and 4 bases at J; junction bases unmatched: 9. CDR3 nucleotides: TGTGCCAGTAGGTCTATGGCGGGAGGAGCAGATACGCAGTATTTT. Translated: CASRSMAGGADTQYF. Using reference TRBV19 and TRBJ2-3 for the parts outside the CDR3, the full variable domain is DGGITQSPKYLFRKEGQNVTLSCEQNLNHDAMYWYRQDPGQGLRLIYYSQIVNDFQKGDIAEGYSVSREKKESFPLTVTSAQKNPTAFYLCASRSMAGGADTQYFGPGTRLTVL.

V is TRBV11-1 and J is TRBJ2-1, with D perhaps TRBD1 (5 bases). The CDR3 runs 16 residues. Germline CDR1 reads SGHAT; CDR2 reads FQDESV (reference sequence). The germline V and J ends were trimmed by 1 base and 1 base, with 11 bases remaining between them. CDR3 coding DNA: TGTGCCAGCAGCTTAGAATTAAGGGGTTCCTACAATGAGCAGTTCTTC. Encoded protein: CASSLELRGSYNEQFF.

A word on this clone: An end of the junction does not agree with germline; a read error may underlie this. This chain links TRBV30 with TRBJ2-7, with D possibly matching TRBD1 (5 bases). Per the germline V gene, CDR1 is GTSNPN and CDR2 is SVGIG (reference sequence). The CDR3 extends over 13 amino acids. The CDR3 is CAWSIRSDTLYWF. CDR3 bases: TGTGCCTGGAGTATAAGGTCGGACACCCTTTATTGGTTC.

The chain is built from TRBV24-1 and TRBJ2-7, with 11 nucleotides matching TRBD1. Germline loops: CDR1 KGHDR, CDR2 SFDVKD. This CDR3 contains 15 residues. Germline trimming cut 5 bases from V and 4 bases from J; bases unmatched to any gene: 6. As DNA, the CDR3 is TGTGCCACCAGTGTAAGGACAGGGGGCAGGTACGAGCAGTACTTC. Its protein is CATSVRTGGRYEQYF.

The chain uses TRBV28 and TRBJ2-7; 7 nucleotides align to TRBD1. CDR3 size: 15 residues. The trim removed 2 bases at V and 5 bases at J, leaving 9 bases unmatched. Germline assignment: CDR1 MDHEN and CDR2 SYDVKM. DNA for the CDR3: TGTGCCAGCAGTTTACTGCACAGGGGCGGTAACGAGCAGTACTTC. This translates into CASSLLHRGGNEQYF. Filled out from reference TRBV28 and TRBJ2-7, the complete variable domain reads DVKVTQSSRYLVKRTGEKVFLECVQDMDHENMFWYRQDPGLGLRLIYFSYDVKMKEKGDIPEGYSVSREKKERFSLILESASTNQTSMYLCASSLLHRGGNEQYFGPGTRLTVT.

This sequence joins TRBV2 and TRBJ2-7, with D unclear. Germline values: CDR1 SNHLY, CDR2 FYNNEI. The CDR3 is 12 residues long. With 1 base removed from V and 5 bases from J, the gap between germline ends came to 6 bases. CDR3 nucleotide sequence: TGTGCCAGCAGTGAAGTACGGGACGAGCAGTACTTC. This encodes CASSEVRDEQYF.

As concerns this clone: The same CDR3 arises from other DNA sequences in this sample as well. The rearrangement links TRBV7-9 to TRBJ1-2; tentatively, D is TRBD1 (5 bases). The CDR3 extends over 13 amino acids. Trimming left V 5 bases short and J 8 bases short, with 15 bases between. The germline V gene has CDR1 SEHNR and CDR2 FQNEAQ (reference sequence). CDR3: CASSPNTGGGYTF. The CDR3 DNA reads as TGTGCCAGCAGCCCGAATACGGGGGGGGGCTACACCTTC.

V gene TRBV7-9 combines with J gene TRBJ2-1, with a weak D call TRBD2 (6 bases). Germline values: CDR1 SEHNR, CDR2 FQNEAQ (reference sequence). V dropped 6 bases and J dropped 3 bases, with 9 bases sitting between them. This CDR3 contains 13 residues. CDR3 nucleotides: TGTGCCAGCAGTCCGGGGGACTACAATGAGCAGTTCTTC. As protein: CASSPGDYNEQFF.

This clone was recorded a few times. The V and J genes are TRBV4-2 and TRBJ2-3; possible D gene TRBD2, 6 bases. CDR3 length: 17 residues. Trimming removed 2 bases at V and 0 bases at J, with 15 bases between. The germline CDR1 and CDR2 sequences are LGHNA and YNFKEQ. CDR3 sequence: CASSQTLLGGSTDTQYF. In nucleotides, the CDR3 is TGTGCCAGCAGCCAAACTCTTCTTGGGGGGAGCACAGATACGCAGTATTTT.

A single count supports this clone. The chain has TRBV13 and TRBJ1-1, with 10 bases aligning to TRBD1. The CDR3 spans 17 residues. V lost 0 bases, J lost 2 bases, and 6 bases stayed unmatched. Germline CDR1 reads PRHDT; CDR2 reads FYEKMQ (reference sequence). The CDR3 DNA reads TGTGCCAGCAGCTTAGGGTACGGGACAGGGGAAAACACTGAAGCTTTCTTT. It encodes CASSLGYGTGENTEAFF. Filled out from reference TRBV13 and TRBJ1-1, the complete variable domain reads AAGVIQSPRHLIKEKRETATLKCYPIPRHDTVYWYQQGPGQDPQFLISFYEKMQSDKGSIPDRFSAQQFSDYHSELNMSSLELGDSALYFCASSLGYGTGENTEAFFGQGTRLTVV.

V gene TRBV5-6 combines with J gene TRBJ1-2; D perhaps matches TRBD1 (5 bases). The V gene's germline CDR1 is SGHDT and CDR2 YYEEEE. V dropped 0 bases and J dropped 3 bases, with 6 bases sitting between them. CDR3 length: 13 residues. The CDR3 loop is CASSLEQDYGYTF. For the CDR3, the DNA is TGTGCCAGCAGCTTGGAACAGGACTATGGCTACACCTTC.

This clone was observed a handful of times. The V and J genes are TRBV6-6 and TRBJ2-7, with 12 bases lining up with TRBD2. CDR1 and CDR2 (germline): MNHNY, SVGAGI (reference sequence). The V and J ends lost 5 bases and 6 bases, in that order; junction bases with no gene match: 17. The CDR3 extends over 18 amino acids. CDR3 sequence: CASSRVTSGGLGRGEQYF. Written as DNA, the CDR3 is TGTGCCAGCAGTCGGGTAACTAGCGGGGGGCTGGGGAGGGGCGAGCAGTACTTC.

This sequence joins TRBV9 and TRBJ1-6; TRBD1 matches at 8 bases. The V segment lost 0 bases and the J segment 14 bases; nucleotides outside the gene matches: 7. The CDR3 sequence is 14 residues long. Germline CDR1 and CDR2: SGDLS and YYNGEE. The CDR3 DNA reads as TGTGCCAGCAGCGTAGCACAGGGGGAGACGTCCCTCCACTTT. It encodes CASSVAQGETSLHF.

V and J are TRBV12-5 and TRBJ2-5, with a weak D call TRBD1 (6 bases). V dropped 1 base and J dropped 5 bases, with 11 bases sitting between them. This CDR3 spans 14 amino acids. Germline V CDR1 and CDR2: LGHNT, FRNRAP. The chain's CDR3 is CASGLGQVGETQYF. In nucleotides, the CDR3 is TGTGCTAGTGGTTTGGGACAGGTAGGGGAGACCCAGTACTTC.

The chain uses TRBV2 and TRBJ2-3; TRBD2 matches at 7 bases. Trimming at V came to 5 bases and at J to 2 bases, leaving 4 bases not matched to a gene. Germline lookup yields CDR1 SNHLY and CDR2 FYNNEI. The CDR3 contains 14 residues. The CDR3 nucleotides read TGTGCCAGCAGTCCCGGGGGGACCACAGATACGCAGTATTTT. It codes for CASSPGGTTDTQYF.

The V and J genes are TRBV15 and TRBJ1-4, with 9 bases aligning to TRBD1. The CDR3 covers 15 residues. Germline CDR1 LNHNV, CDR2 YYDKDF (reference sequence). J was trimmed by 6 bases and V by 1 base; bases with no gene match: 3. The CDR3 sequence: CATSRVGTGYEKLFF. The CDR3 DNA sequence: TGTGCCACCAGCAGAGTCGGGACAGGGTATGAAAAACTGTTTTTT.

The chain links TRBV24-1 to TRBJ2-1, with no clear D. From germline, CDR1 is KGHDR and CDR2 SFDVKD. The CDR3 runs 11 residues. V was clipped by 2 bases and J by 9 bases, with 4 bases between them. CDR3 loop: CATSDYGEQFF. In DNA form, the CDR3 reads TGTGCCACCAGTGATTACGGTGAGCAGTTCTTC.

The genes are TRBV11-2 and TRBJ2-1, with 11 bases lining up with TRBD2. This CDR3 is 16 amino acids long. Germline V gene lookup returns CDR1 SGHAT and CDR2 FQNNGV. V lost 1 base and J lost 6; bases outside the gene matches: 5. The CDR3 region has the DNA TGTGCCAGCAGCTTAGTAGCGGGGGGGATCCTCAATGAGCAGTTCTTC. Translated: CASSLVAGGILNEQFF. Full variable domain (remainder filled in from reference TRBV11-2 and TRBJ2-1): EAGVAQSPRYKIIEKRQSVAFWCNPISGHATLYWYQQILGQGPKLLIQFQNNGVVDDSQLPKDRFSAERLKGVDSTLKIQPAKLEDSAVYLCASSLVAGGILNEQFFGPGTRLTVL.

J is TRBJ2-1 and V is TRBV27; TRBD1 matches 8 bases. The junction had 6 bases not matched to a gene; V was cut back by 6 bases and J by 2 bases. The length of the CDR3 is 15 residues. From germline, CDR1 is MNHEY and CDR2 SMNVEV (reference sequence). In DNA form, the CDR3 reads TGTGCCAGCAGGACCGACAGGGGAGCCTACAATGAGCAGTTCTTC. Residues: CASRTDRGAYNEQFF.

In this sample, this clone turned up a few times. The chain employs TRBV19 and TRBJ1-4; D possibly corresponds to TRBD1 (5 bases). Germline V lookup: CDR1 LNHDA, CDR2 SQIVND (reference sequence). CDR3 size: 19 residues. V dropped 7 bases and J dropped 0 bases, with 24 bases sitting between them. CDR3: CASNPWKGDIMSTNEKLFF. CDR3 nucleotide sequence: TGTGCCAGTAACCCATGGAAAGGGGATATAATGTCAACTAATGAAAAACTGTTTTTT.

This clone was detected once. The V gene is TRBV20-1, the J gene TRBJ2-4, with D possibly matching TRBD2 (6 bases). Germline CDR1 DFQATT, CDR2 SNEGSKA (reference sequence). CDR3 length: 15 amino acids. Trimming shortened V by 3 bases and J by 2 bases, and 14 bases separated the two germline ends. The CDR3, as DNA: TGCAGTGCTAGTGCGCCCGGGAGTTCCAAAAACATTCAGTACTTC. Protein: CSASAPGSSKNIQYF.

CDR3 sequence reads: CASSYSGGKETQYF. Here the CDR3 DNA reads TGTGCCAGCAGTTACTCTGGCGGCAAAGAGACCCAGTACTTC. The rearrangement links TRBV6-2 or TRBV6-3 to TRBJ2-5; no firm D call. Germline assignment: CDR1 MNHEY and CDR2 SVGEGT. V dropped 0 bases and J dropped 3 bases, with 8 bases sitting between them. CDR3 size: 14 residues.

The chain has TRBV15 and TRBJ1-2; possible D gene TRBD1, 6 bases. V was pared by 6 bases and J by 7 bases, with 21 bases between. This CDR3 contains 15 residues. Germline loops: CDR1 LNHNV, CDR2 YYDKDF (reference sequence). Written as DNA, the CDR3 is TGTGCCACCAGGGCCCAGGGGAGGGGTAGTGGTGGCTACACCTTC. It codes for CATRAQGRGSGGYTF.

V and J are TRBV12-3 or TRBV12-4 and TRBJ2-7; TRBD1 matches 7 bases. The CDR3 consists of 13 residues. Trimming at V came to 5 bases and at J to 3 bases, leaving 4 bases not matched to a gene. The CDR3 here is CASSRTGNYEQYF. In DNA, the CDR3 is TGTGCCAGCAGTCGGACAGGAAACTACGAGCAGTACTTC.

This clone was observed a few times. The gene calls are TRBV9 and TRBJ1-3, with D tentatively TRBD1 (6 bases). Trimming took off 0 bases at V and 4 bases at J, with 11 bases between the two ends. Germline CDR1 is SGDLS and CDR2 is YYNGEE. The CDR3 has 15 residues. Here the CDR3 reads CASSVDSRGGNTIYF. Written as DNA, the CDR3 is TGTGCCAGCAGCGTAGATAGCAGGGGAGGAAACACCATATATTTT.

This clone was seen just once. The chain couples TRBV11-2 to TRBJ2-5; TRBD2 matches at 10 bases. The CDR3 loop spans 15 amino acids. The V gene end was trimmed by 3 bases and the J gene end by 2 bases; junction bases not matched to a gene: 3. Per germline, CDR1 SGHAT and CDR2 FQNNGV. CDR3 protein: CASSLSSGGQETQYF. The CDR3 region has the DNA TGTGCCAGCAGCTTGAGTAGCGGGGGGCAAGAGACCCAGTACTTC. Full variable domain (outside the CDR3, taken from reference TRBV11-2 and TRBJ2-5): EAGVAQSPRYKIIEKRQSVAFWCNPISGHATLYWYQQILGQGPKLLIQFQNNGVVDDSQLPKDRFSAERLKGVDSTLKIQPAKLEDSAVYLCASSLSSGGQETQYFGPGTRLLVL.

The chain links TRBV14 to TRBJ1-1; possibly TRBD1 for D (5 bases). The CDR3 covers 14 residues. Germline CDR1 SGHDN, CDR2 FVKESK. Trimming left V 1 base short and J 11 bases short, with 17 bases between. The DNA for the CDR3 is TGTGCCAGCAGCCAAGCAACAGGCGCCTCAGGGGCTTTCTTT. It yields the protein CASSQATGASGAFF.